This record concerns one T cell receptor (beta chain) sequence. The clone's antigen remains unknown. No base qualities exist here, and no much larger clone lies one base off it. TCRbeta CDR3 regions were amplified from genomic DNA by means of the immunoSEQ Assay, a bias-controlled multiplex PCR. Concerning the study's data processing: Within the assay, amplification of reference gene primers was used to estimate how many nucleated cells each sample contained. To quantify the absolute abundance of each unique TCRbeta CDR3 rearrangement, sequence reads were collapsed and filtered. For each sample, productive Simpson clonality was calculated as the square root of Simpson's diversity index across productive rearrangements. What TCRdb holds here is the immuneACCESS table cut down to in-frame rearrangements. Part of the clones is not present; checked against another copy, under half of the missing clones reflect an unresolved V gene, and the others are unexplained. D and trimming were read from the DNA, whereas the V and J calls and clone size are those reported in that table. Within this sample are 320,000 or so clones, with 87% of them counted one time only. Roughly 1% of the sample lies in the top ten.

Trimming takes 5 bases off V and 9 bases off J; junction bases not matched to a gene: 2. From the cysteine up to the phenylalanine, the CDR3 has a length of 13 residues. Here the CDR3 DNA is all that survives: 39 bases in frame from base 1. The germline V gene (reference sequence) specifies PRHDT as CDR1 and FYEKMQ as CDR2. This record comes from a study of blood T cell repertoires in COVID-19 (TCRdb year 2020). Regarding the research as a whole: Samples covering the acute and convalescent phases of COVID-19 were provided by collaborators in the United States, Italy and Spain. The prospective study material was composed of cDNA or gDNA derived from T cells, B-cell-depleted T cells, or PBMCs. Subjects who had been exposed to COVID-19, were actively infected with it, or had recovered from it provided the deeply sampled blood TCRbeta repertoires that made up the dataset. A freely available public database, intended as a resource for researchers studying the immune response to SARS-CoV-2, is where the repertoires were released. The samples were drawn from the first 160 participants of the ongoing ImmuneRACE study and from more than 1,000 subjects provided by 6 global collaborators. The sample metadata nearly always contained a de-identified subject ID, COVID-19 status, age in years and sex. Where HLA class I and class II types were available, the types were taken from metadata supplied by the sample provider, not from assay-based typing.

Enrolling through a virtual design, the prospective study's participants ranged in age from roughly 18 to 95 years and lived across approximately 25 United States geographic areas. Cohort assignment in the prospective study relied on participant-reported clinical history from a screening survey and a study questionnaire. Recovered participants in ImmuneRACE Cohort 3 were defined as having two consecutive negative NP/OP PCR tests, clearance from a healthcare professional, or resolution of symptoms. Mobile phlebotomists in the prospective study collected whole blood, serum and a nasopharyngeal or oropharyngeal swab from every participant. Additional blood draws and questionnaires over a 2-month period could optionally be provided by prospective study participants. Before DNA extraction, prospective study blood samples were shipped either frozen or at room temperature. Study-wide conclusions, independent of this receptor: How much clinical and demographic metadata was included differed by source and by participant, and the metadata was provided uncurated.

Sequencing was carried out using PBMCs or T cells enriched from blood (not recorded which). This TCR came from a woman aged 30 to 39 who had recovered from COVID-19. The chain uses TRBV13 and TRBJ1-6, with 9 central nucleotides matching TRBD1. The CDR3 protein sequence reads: CASSQDRGSPLHF. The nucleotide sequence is TGTGCCAGCAGCCAGGACAGGGGTTCACCCCTCCACTTT.